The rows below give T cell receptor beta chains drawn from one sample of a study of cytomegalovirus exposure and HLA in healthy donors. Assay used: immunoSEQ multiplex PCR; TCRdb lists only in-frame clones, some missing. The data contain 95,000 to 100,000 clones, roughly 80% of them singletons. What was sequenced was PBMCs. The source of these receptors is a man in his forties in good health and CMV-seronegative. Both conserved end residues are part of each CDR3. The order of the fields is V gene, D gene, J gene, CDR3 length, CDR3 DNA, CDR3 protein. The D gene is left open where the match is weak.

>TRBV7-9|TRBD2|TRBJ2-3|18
TGTGCCAGCAGCTTATCCCTCGGACTAGCGGGGAGCACAGATACGCAGTATTTT
CASSLSLGLAGSTDTQYF
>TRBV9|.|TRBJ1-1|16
TGTGCCAGCAGCGTAGGGGCAGGGGCAGCGAACACTGAAGCTTTCTTT
CASSVGAGAANTEAFF
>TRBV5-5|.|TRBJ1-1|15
TGTGCCAGCAGCTTGGAGGCAGGGGTAAACACTGAAGCTTTCTTT
CASSLEAGVNTEAFF
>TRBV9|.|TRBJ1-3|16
TGTGCCAGCAGCGTAGGTCAACCAGGCTCTGGAAACACCATATATTTT
CASSVGQPGSGNTIYF
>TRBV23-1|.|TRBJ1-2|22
TGCGCCAGCAGTCAACCTGGAGGGGCTCCAGTTCTTTGGGGGAGTTGGGGCTATGGCTACACCTTC
CASSQPGGAPVLWGSWGYGYTF
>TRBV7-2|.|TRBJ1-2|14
TGTGCCAGCAGCTTAGTACAGGGCGACTATGGCTACACCTTC
CASSLVQGDYGYTF
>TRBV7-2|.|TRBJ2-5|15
TGTGCCAGCAGCCCCAGAGGGACAACCCAAGAGACCCAGTACTTC
CASSPRGTTQETQYF
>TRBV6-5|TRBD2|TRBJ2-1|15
TGTGCCAGCAGAACGACTAGCGGAACCTGGAATGAGCAGTTCTTC
CASRTTSGTWNEQFF
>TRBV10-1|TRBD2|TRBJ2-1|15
TGCGCCAGCAGTGAGCTAGCGGGGGAGCACAATGAGCAGTTCTTC
CASSELAGEHNEQFF
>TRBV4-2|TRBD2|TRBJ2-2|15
TGTGCCAGCAGCCGACTAGCGGGCAACACCGGGGAGCTGTTTTTT
CASSRLAGNTGELFF
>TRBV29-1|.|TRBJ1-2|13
TGCAGCGTTGAAGTTGGGGGGGGCTATGGCTACACCTTC
CSVEVGGGYGYTF
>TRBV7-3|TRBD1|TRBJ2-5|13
TGTGCCAGCAGCGGACAGGGTAAAGAGACCCAGTACTTC
CASSGQGKETQYF
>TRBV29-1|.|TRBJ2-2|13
TGCAGCCCCCTTAGCTTTATCGCCGGGGAGCTGTTTTTT
CSPLSFIAGELFF